This T cell receptor (beta chain) appears in the sequencing data of a study of shared clonotypes between healthy human individuals. Study-level results: Collection of samples was limited to blood; tissue repertoires likely differ.

In the case of this clone: The antigen is undetermined.

Clones were sequenced by immunoSEQ multiplex PCR, and TCRdb holds only the in-frame ones, with some missing. In the table there are under 1,100,000 clones, under 80% of which are singletons. There were no recent acute infections or vaccinations among the donors, who were healthy HIV-negative adults. Every one of the donors was a Caucasian adult that lived in Nashville, Tennessee. The source of this sequence is a man between 18 and 35 years old in good health. Sequenced: memory CD4+ T cells sorted from blood. Subset: CD45RA-negative fraction.

The CDR3, as DNA: TGTGCCAGCAGCCAAGATCGACGGCAGGGTGGAAACAATGAGCAGTTCTTC. It encodes CASSQDRRQGGNNEQFF. The chain employs TRBV4-2 and TRBJ2-1, with TRBD1 as a possible D gene (5 bases). The CDR3 contains 17 residues. V was clipped by 0 bases and J by 5 bases, with 17 bases between them. CDR1 is LGHNA, CDR2 YNFKEQ, per germline.